Listed here are 29 T cell receptor beta chains from one sample, sequenced in a study of Graves' ophthalmopathy and Graves' hyperthyroidism. RNA transcripts served as template for amplifying TCR beta CDR3 sequences. An opening RT-PCR round employed HTBI primers and preceded a second-round multiplex PCR. Each CDR3 protein gets one entry after TCRdb re-called the multiplex PCR reads with MiXCR. The sample consists of approximately 700,000 distinct CDR3 sequences, about 40% of them appearing once. Sequenced input: peripheral blood. These receptors all come from an adult man with Graves' ophthalmopathy.

This clonotype was seen at least ten times. The chain carries TRBV10-3 and TRBJ2-7; no definite D call. The CDR3 extends over 12 amino acids. V lost 2 bases and J 3 bases, leaving 5 bases between the germline ends. Germline V CDR1 and CDR2: ENHRY, SYGVKD. The CDR3 sequence is CAISEMGYEQYF. The CDR3 DNA reads as TGTGCCATCAGTGAGATGGGCTACGAGCAGTACTTC.

In this sample, this clonotype turned up many times. This chain connects TRBV29-1 to TRBJ1-2, with 10 bases identical to TRBD1. From germline, CDR1 is SQVTM and CDR2 ANQGSEA. The ends lost 6 bases at V and 4 bases at J; junction bases unmatched: 5. CDR3 size: 13 residues. The CDR3 DNA is TGCAGCGTCACGACAGGGGGCCCCTATGGCTACACCTTC. It translates to CSVTTGGPYGYTF.

Details on this clonotype: Compared with germline, one end of the junction differs, possibly owing to a read error. The chain joins TRBV20-1 to TRBJ1-5; D might be TRBD1 (6 bases). This CDR3 is 13 amino acids long. Germline CDR1 is DFQATT and CDR2 is SNEGSKA (reference sequence). CDR3 sequence reads: CSASCRGNQPQHF. CDR3 coding DNA: TGCAGCGCTAGCTGCAGGGGAAATCAGCCCCAGCATTTT.

The chain joins TRBV6-6 to TRBJ1-1; D is uncertain. The CDR3 length is 17 residues. Germline V gene lookup returns CDR1 MNHNY and CDR2 SVGAGI (reference sequence). Deletions cut 6 bases from V and 3 bases from J, with 23 bases between. As DNA, the CDR3 is TGTGCCAGCAGGGACGGGGTCGTGGGCGTTTGGGACACTGAAGCTTTCTTT. This gives the protein CASRDGVVGVWDTEAFF.

The chain couples TRBV9 to TRBJ2-2; maybe TRBD2 (6 bases). The V and J ends lost 10 bases and 4 bases respectively, with 14 bases between them. There are 13 residues in the CDR3. Germline V CDR1 and CDR2: SGDLS, YYNGEE. The CDR3 DNA reads as TGTGCCTGGAGTGCGGGGATCACCGGGGAGCTGTTTTTT. Amino acids: CAWSAGITGELFF.

The rearrangement uses TRBV7-9 and TRBJ1-3; unclear D gene. There are 15 residues in the CDR3. The ends were cut back, 3 bases at V and 0 bases at J, with 9 bases in the middle. The germline V gene has CDR1 SEHNR and CDR2 FQNEAQ (reference sequence). CDR3 amino acids: CASSFAGGSGNTIYF. Written as DNA, the CDR3 is TGTGCCAGCAGCTTTGCGGGAGGCTCTGGAAACACCATATATTTT.

Regarding this clonotype: With a much larger clone just one base away, this may be a read error. The CDR3 carries no conserved terminal phenylalanine or tryptophan, so it likely arises from a read error. The chain carries TRBV20-1 and TRBJ2-5; TRBD2 might be the D (5 bases). The CDR3 consists of 14 residues. CDR1 DFQATT and CDR2 SNEGSKA come from the germline V gene (reference sequence). V lost 5 bases to trimming and J lost 2 bases, with 15 bases between them. Here the CDR3 reads CSASFVSGQETQYC. The CDR3 nucleotides read TGCAGTGCTTCCTTTGTCTCGGGGCAAGAGACCCAGTACTGC.

This clonotype was seen repeatedly, ten times or more. V is TRBV10-3 and J is TRBJ1-1; possible D gene TRBD1, 5 bases. Germline assignment: CDR1 ENHRY and CDR2 SYGVKD. V dropped 0 bases and J dropped 1 base, with 9 bases sitting between them. This CDR3 is built from 15 residues. CDR3 region: CAISESGVGNTEAFF. The CDR3 coding sequence is TGTGCCATCAGTGAGTCGGGGGTAGGGAACACTGAAGCTTTCTTT.

The chain joins TRBV24-1 to TRBJ2-1; D is unresolved. Trimming shortened V by 2 bases and J by 5 bases, and 0 bases separated the two germline ends. The germline gives CDR1 KGHDR, CDR2 SFDVKD. This CDR3 spans 11 amino acids. In nucleotides, the CDR3 is TGTGCCACCAGTGATTACAATGAGCAGTTCTTC. Its translation is CATSDYNEQFF.

This clonotype was seen more than once but under ten times. The chain carries TRBV7-2 and TRBJ2-3; D not resolved. The length of the CDR3 is 14 residues. Per germline, CDR1 SGHTA and CDR2 FQGNSA. V was clipped by 0 bases and J by 0 bases, with 4 bases between them. The DNA of the CDR3 is TGTGCCAGCAGCTTAGCGGATAGCACAGATACGCAGTATTTT. Encoded protein: CASSLADSTDTQYF.

The rearrangement joins TRBV12-5 to TRBJ1-5, with 7 bases that match TRBD1. Unmatched junction bases numbered 16, after V lost 2 bases and J lost 0 bases. Germline-derived CDR1 and CDR2 are LGHNT and FRNRAP. CDR3 length equals 20 residues. CDR3 loop: CASGLTEDRALGYSNQPQHF. CDR3 nucleotide sequence: TGTGCTAGTGGTTTGACCGAAGACAGGGCCCTAGGGTATAGCAATCAGCCCCAGCATTTT.

This clonotype has only a few counts. With a much larger clone just one base away, this may be a read error. It is likely a read error, because the conserved phenylalanine at the end of the CDR3 is missing. The chain links TRBV7-7 to TRBJ2-7; D not certain. Germline CDR1 reads SSHAT; CDR2 reads FNYEAQ (reference sequence). This CDR3 comprises 13 residues. V lost 4 bases and J 5 bases, leaving 12 bases between the germline ends. The CDR3 nucleotides are TGTGCCAGCAGCTCCGGTCCTGGGAACGAGCAGTACCTC. Its protein is CASSSGPGNEQYL.

Note on this clonotype: At one boundary the junction diverges from the germline segment, which might be a read error. This sequence joins TRBV4-1 and TRBJ1-1; D remains ambiguous. From germline, CDR1 is MGHRA and CDR2 YSYEKL. This CDR3 spans 15 amino acids. This chain's CDR3 is CASSQRTHMNTETFF. The CDR3 bases are TGCGCCAGCAGCCAAAGGACTCACATGAACACTGAAACTTTCTTT.

This clonotype was observed at least ten times. The chain couples TRBV25-1 to TRBJ1-2; D is ambiguous. V was trimmed by 3 bases and J by 8 bases, leaving 16 bases between them. The CDR3 sequence is 14 residues long. Germline CDR1 reads MGHDK; CDR2 reads SYGVNS. CDR3 bases: TGTGCCAGCAGTGAGTCACCTGGACTTAGGGGCTACACCTTC. It encodes CASSESPGLRGYTF.

This clonotype was detected only a few times. The V gene is TRBV20-1, the J gene TRBJ2-2; maybe TRBD1 (6 bases). This CDR3 has 15 amino acids. The V gene lost 0 bases and the J gene lost 4 bases, with 12 bases spanning the gap. Germline assignment: CDR1 DFQATT and CDR2 SNEGSKA (reference sequence). In nucleotides, the CDR3 is TGCAGTGCTAGAGATCCAGGGGAGATCACCGGGGAGCTGTTTTTT. Translating it yields CSARDPGEITGELFF.

The gene calls are TRBV25-1 and TRBJ2-5, with D perhaps given as TRBD1 or TRBD2 (5 bases each). This CDR3 comprises 14 residues. The germline gives CDR1 MGHDK, CDR2 SYGVNS. Between the trimmed V and J ends, which lost 6 bases and 6 bases, there was a span of 17 bases. Here the CDR3 reads CASRGWGSQKTQYF. The CDR3 DNA reads TGTGCCAGCAGAGGGTGGGGGTCTCAAAAGACCCAGTACTTC. Looking up the rest from reference TRBV25-1 and TRBJ2-5 gives the full variable domain: EADIYQTPRYLVIGTGKKITLECSQTMGHDKMYWYQQDPGMELHLIHYSYGVNSTEKGDLSSESTVSRIRTEHFPLTLESARPSHTSQYLCASRGWGSQKTQYFGPGTRLLVL.

This clonotype was detected many times. The chain is built from TRBV24-1 and TRBJ2-7, with 9 bases identical to TRBD1. CDR1 is KGHDR, CDR2 SFDVKD, per germline. V trimming: 5 bases; J trimming: 5 bases; junction bases outside the gene matches: 6. The CDR3 extends over 14 amino acids. CDR3 sequence: CATSVGQGNDEQYF. The CDR3 DNA reads TGTGCCACCAGTGTTGGACAGGGGAACGACGAGCAGTACTTC.

This clonotype was seen many times. The chain recombines TRBV7-9 with TRBJ1-1; D unclear. V was shortened by 5 bases and J by 5 bases, with 15 bases between the two germline ends. The germline gives CDR1 SEHNR, CDR2 FQNEAQ (reference sequence). The CDR3 runs 14 residues. Here the CDR3 reads CASSLDMAGTEAFF. Written as DNA, the CDR3 is TGTGCCAGCAGCCTAGATATGGCTGGGACTGAAGCTTTCTTT. Full variable domain (outside the CDR3, taken from reference TRBV7-9 and TRBJ1-1): DTGVSQNPRHKITKRGQNVTFRCDPISEHNRLYWYRQTLGQGPEFLTYFQNEAQLEKSRLLSDRFSAERPKGSFSTLEIQRTEQGDSAMYLCASSLDMAGTEAFFGQGTRLTVV.

Here the CDR3 DNA reads TGCAGCGTGGGGACAGCTGGCGACTATGGCTACACCTTC. This encodes CSVGTAGDYGYTF. The chain combines TRBV29-1 with TRBJ1-2; TRBD1 agrees at 7 bases. V trimming: 6 bases; J trimming: 3 bases; junction bases outside the gene matches: 7. CDR1 SQVTM and CDR2 ANQGSEA come from the germline V gene. The CDR3 totals 13 residues.

The genes are TRBV10-3 and TRBJ2-3; 9 positions agree with TRBD1. The DNA end is more similar to TRBJ2-7, so the J call may be wrong. This CDR3 is 16 amino acids long. Germline CDR1 is ENHRY and CDR2 is SYGVKD. The CDR3 spells CAIRKTGGGRTDTQYF. In DNA form, the CDR3 reads TGTGCCATCAGGAAAACAGGGGGCGGGCGCACAGATACGCAGTACTTC.

Concerning this clonotype itself: This likely comes from a read error, as the CDR3 has no conserved phenylalanine or tryptophan at its end. The DNA is omitted, as the CDR3 cannot be located on it reliably, and the CDR3 follows TCRdb's listing. The rearrangement links TRBV7-3 to TRBJ2-2; the listed D gene, TRBD2, was not tested against the DNA. The CDR3 extends over 8 residues, inclusive of both ends. Germline-derived CDR1 and CDR2 are SGHTA and FQGTGA. This CDR3 reads CASSPGPV.

The genes are TRBV25-1 and TRBJ2-3; 11 bases agree with TRBD2. The last part of the DNA fits TRBJ2-1 better; the J call may be wrong. The CDR3 is 17 residues long. Germline V CDR1 and CDR2: MGHDK, SYGVNS. The CDR3: CASSESQLAGANNEQFF. In nucleotides, the CDR3 is TGTGCCAGCAGTGAATCCCAACTAGCGGGGGCGAACAATGAGCAGTTCTTC.

This clonotype showed up many times. The rearrangement uses TRBV6-5 and TRBJ1-1, with 8 bases aligning to TRBD1. CDR3 length: 13 residues. In germline, CDR1 is MNHEY, CDR2 SVGAGI. Trimming took 5 bases from V and 11 from J; bases not matched to a gene: 10. Here the CDR3 reads CASSVTTGGNAFF. The CDR3 DNA reads as TGTGCCAGCAGTGTTACAACAGGGGGTAATGCTTTCTTT.

The chain links TRBV10-3 to TRBJ2-6; D is ambiguous. The V and J ends lost 6 bases and 0 bases respectively, with 9 bases between them. CDR1 is ENHRY and CDR2 is SYGVKD in the germline V gene. The CDR3 loop spans 15 amino acids. The CDR3 is CAIRAVRSGANVLTF. For the CDR3, the DNA is TGTGCCATCAGGGCGGTCCGCTCTGGGGCCAACGTCCTGACTTTC.

Comments on this clonotype: A read error may account for a junction end that differs from germline. The genes are TRBV3-1 and TRBJ1-2, with D unclear. This CDR3 spans 14 amino acids. Looked up from germline, CDR1 is LGHDT and CDR2 is YNNKEL (reference sequence). The CDR3 sequence is CASSQDPQNYGYAF. The CDR3 coding sequence is TGTGCCAGCAGCCAAGATCCACAGAACTATGGCTACGCCTTC.

This clonotype was seen many times. This CDR3 reads CASSLREQRTYGYTF. For the CDR3, the DNA is TGTGCCAGCAGTTTGAGGGAGCAAAGAACGTATGGCTACACCTTC. The rearrangement links TRBV12-3 or TRBV12-4 to TRBJ1-2, with D unclear. Trimming took 3 bases from V and 5 from J, leaving 16 bases between them. This CDR3 region has 15 residues.

V gene TRBV6-5 combines with J gene TRBJ2-7; TRBD1 aligns across 8 bases. The CDR3 consists of 15 residues. The V gene's germline CDR1 is MNHEY and CDR2 SVGAGI. The V segment lost 2 bases and the J segment 5 bases; nucleotides outside the gene matches: 8. For the CDR3, the DNA is TGTGCCAGCAGTTACAGTCAGGGGGCAAGGGACGAGCAGTACTTC. It translates to CASSYSQGARDEQYF.

This clonotype was recorded many times. The rearrangement uses TRBV10-3 and TRBJ1-1; D is unresolved. CDR3 length: 15 amino acids. V was shortened by 0 bases and J by 6 bases, with 14 bases between the two germline ends. Germline CDR1 ENHRY, CDR2 SYGVKD. DNA for the CDR3: TGTGCCATCAGTGAGTCGAGGGCGGGGAGCGCTGAAGCTTTCTTT. Its protein is CAISESRAGSAEAFF.

The gene calls are TRBV2 and TRBJ2-3; D is possibly TRBD1 (6 bases). CDR1 SNHLY and CDR2 FYNNEI come from the germline V gene. V lost 4 bases, J lost 1 base, and 12 bases lay in between. The CDR3 sequence is 15 residues long. This CDR3 reads CASSVSQGRTDTQYF. Here the CDR3 DNA reads TGTGCCAGCAGTGTTTCGCAGGGGCGCACAGATACGCAGTATTTT.